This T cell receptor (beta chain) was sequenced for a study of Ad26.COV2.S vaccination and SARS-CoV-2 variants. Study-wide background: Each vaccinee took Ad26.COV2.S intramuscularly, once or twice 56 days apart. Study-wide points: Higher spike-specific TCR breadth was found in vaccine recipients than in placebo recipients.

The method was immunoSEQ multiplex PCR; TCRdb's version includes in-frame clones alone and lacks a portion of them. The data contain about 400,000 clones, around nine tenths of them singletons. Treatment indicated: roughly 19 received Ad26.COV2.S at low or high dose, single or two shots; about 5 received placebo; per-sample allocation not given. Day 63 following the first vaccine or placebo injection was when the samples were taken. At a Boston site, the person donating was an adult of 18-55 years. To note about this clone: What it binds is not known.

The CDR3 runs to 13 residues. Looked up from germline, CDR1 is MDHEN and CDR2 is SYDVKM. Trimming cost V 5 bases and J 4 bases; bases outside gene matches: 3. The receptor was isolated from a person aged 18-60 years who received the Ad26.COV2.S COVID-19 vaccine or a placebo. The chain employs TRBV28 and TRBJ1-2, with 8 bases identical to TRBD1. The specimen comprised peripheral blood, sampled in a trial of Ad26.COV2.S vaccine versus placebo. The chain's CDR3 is CASSPGTGYGYTF. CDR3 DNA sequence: TGTGCCAGCAGTCCCGGGACAGGCTATGGCTACACCTTC.